This TCR beta chain appears in the sequencing data of a study of T cells in localized non-small cell lung cancer. This clone was seen a single time. Assay: immunoSEQ multiplex PCR; the TCRdb copy retains only in-frame clones and omits some. The sample yields under 35,000 clones, approximately 90% seen once. In germline, CDR1 is SEHNR, CDR2 FQNEAQ (reference sequence). Trimming left V 1 base short and J 7 bases short, with 8 bases between. The CDR3 spans 13 residues. This clonotype originated in a female donor over 55 with stage I lung adenocarcinoma. Sequencing was performed on peripheral blood, taken before any cancer treatment. The chain couples TRBV7-9 to TRBJ2-1, with no clear D. In DNA form, the CDR3 reads TGTGCCAGCAGCTTAGGATCATCGAATGAGCAGTTCTTC. It encodes CASSLGSSNEQFF.